These 26 T cell receptor beta chains share one sample of origin, sequenced in a study of Graves' ophthalmopathy and Graves' hyperthyroidism. The sequenced template was RNA, covering the TCR beta CDR3 region. RT-PCR with HTBI primers came first, then second-round multiplex PCR. TCRdb passed the multiplex PCR reads through MiXCR, listing each CDR3 protein once. The sample records just over 400,000 distinct CDR3 sequences, more than 20% being singletons. The sequenced sample was peripheral blood. Receptor source: a woman younger than 35 with stable Graves' hyperthyroidism.

There are many counts of this clonotype. No conserved phenylalanine or tryptophan ends this CDR3, so it is likely a read error. The chain is built from TRBV19 and TRBJ2-7, with 16 positions matching TRBD2. This CDR3 is 16 amino acids long. Germline CDR1 LNHDA, CDR2 SQIVND (reference sequence). V shed 4 bases, J shed 6 bases, and the junction held 6 bases outside the gene matches. DNA of the CDR3: TGTGCCAGTAGTACCGGGACTAGCGGGAGGGCCACCGAGCAGTACTCC. Its translation is CASSTGTSGRATEQYS.

This clonotype was found many times. This sequence joins TRBV20-1 and TRBJ1-2; D perhaps matches TRBD1 (6 bases). The V end lost 5 bases, the J end lost 6 bases, and 16 bases lay between the germline ends. The CDR3 is 13 residues long. Germline lookup yields CDR1 DFQATT and CDR2 SNEGSKA (reference sequence). Here the CDR3 DNA reads TGCAGTGCTCCCAAGTACAGGGACCATGGCTACACCTTC. Protein sequence: CSAPKYRDHGYTF.

There are many counts of this clonotype. The genes are TRBV7-2 and TRBJ2-7, with D perhaps TRBD1 or TRBD2 (6 bases each). CDR1 is SGHTA, CDR2 FQGNSA, per germline. The CDR3 loop spans 15 amino acids. V was shortened by 5 bases and J by 3 bases, with 17 bases between the two germline ends. CDR3 amino acids: CASSLGGGGNYEQYF. In DNA, the CDR3 is TGTGCCAGCAGCCTAGGAGGGGGAGGAAACTACGAGCAGTACTTC.

This clonotype has a count of ten or more. The CDR3 DNA sequence: TGTGCCAGCGCCCCCCCGGGACACTATTATGGCTACACCTTC. Its protein product is CASAPPGHYYGYTF. The rearrangement uses TRBV11-2 and TRBJ1-2, with a possible D match to TRBD1 (6 bases). This CDR3 spans 14 amino acids. Germline CDR1 and CDR2: SGHAT and FQNNGV. The ends were cut back, 8 bases at V and 5 bases at J, with 18 bases in the middle.

This clonotype was picked up many times. The J gene is TRBJ1-5, the V gene TRBV28; 7 bases fit TRBD1. CDR1 is MDHEN, CDR2 SYDVKM, per germline. This CDR3 contains 15 residues. Germline trimming cut 6 bases from V and 4 bases from J; bases unmatched to any gene: 9. CDR3 in DNA: TGTGCCAGCAGACCCGAGGACAGGTGGAATCAGCCCCAGCATTTT. Translation: CASRPEDRWNQPQHF.

The sample holds many counts of this clonotype. The V gene is TRBV5-1, the J gene TRBJ2-4; D not certain. CDR3 length: 14 amino acids. Germline V CDR1 and CDR2: SGHRS, YFSETQ. The germline V and J ends were trimmed by 7 bases and 3 bases, with 14 bases remaining between them. Here the CDR3 reads CASARLGSKNIQYF. The CDR3 nucleotides are TGCGCCAGCGCACGGCTGGGTAGCAAAAACATTCAGTACTTC.

This clonotype was observed at least ten times. The gene calls are TRBV25-1 and TRBJ2-2; a possible D gene is TRBD2 (6 bases). The CDR3 length is 13 residues. Germline assignment: CDR1 MGHDK and CDR2 SYGVNS. The V end lost 6 bases, the J end lost 4 bases, and 9 bases lay between the germline ends. CDR3 region: CASRNSGTGELFF. CDR3 DNA sequence: TGTGCCAGCAGGAATAGCGGCACCGGGGAGCTGTTTTTT. The entire variable domain, with the rest obtained from reference TRBV25-1 and TRBJ2-2, is as follows: EADIYQTPRYLVIGTGKKITLECSQTMGHDKMYWYQQDPGMELHLIHYSYGVNSTEKGDLSSESTVSRIRTEHFPLTLESARPSHTSQYLCASRNSGTGELFFGEGSRLTVL.

This clonotype was seen repeatedly, ten times or more. The V gene is TRBV6-2 or TRBV6-3, the J gene TRBJ2-7, with 12 bases that match TRBD1. Germline values: CDR1 MNHEY, CDR2 SVGEGT. CDR3 length: 15 residues. V was pared by 6 bases and J by 3 bases, with 6 bases of the junction left unmatched. The CDR3 is CASRPGTGGLYEQYF. The CDR3, as DNA: TGTGCCAGCAGACCCGGGACAGGGGGCCTCTACGAGCAGTACTTC.

This clonotype was counted at least ten times. The chain uses TRBV11-2 and TRBJ2-7; D is undetermined. Germline V CDR1 and CDR2: SGHAT, FQNNGV. Trimming pared 2 bases from V and 0 bases from J, leaving 11 bases between. The CDR3 sequence is 15 residues long. CDR3 loop: CASSLSSSGSYEQYF. For the CDR3, the DNA is TGTGCCAGCAGCTTATCGTCCTCCGGCTCCTACGAGCAGTACTTC.

This chain links TRBV4-3 with TRBJ2-5; D not resolved. Trimming left V 0 bases short and J 0 bases short, with 5 bases between. From germline, CDR1 is LGHNA and CDR2 YSLEER. This CDR3 has 14 amino acids. CDR3 coding DNA: TGCGCCAGCAGCCAAGATCACGACCAAGAGACCCAGTACTTC. Its protein is CASSQDHDQETQYF.

This clonotype occurred many times. The chain uses TRBV10-3 and TRBJ1-2; perhaps TRBD1 as D (5 bases). In germline, CDR1 is ENHRY, CDR2 SYGVKD. Trimming removed 5 bases at V and 1 base at J, with 17 bases between. CDR3 size: 16 residues. This chain's CDR3 is CAISQTGTELNYGYTF. CDR3 sequence (DNA): TGTGCCATCAGTCAGACCGGGACTGAGCTTAACTATGGCTACACCTTC.

This clonotype was counted at least ten times. In nucleotides, the CDR3 is TGTGCCAGCAGCCGACTAGCGGAGAACACCGGGGAGCTGTTTTTT. This sequence encodes CASSRLAENTGELFF. The J gene is TRBJ2-2, the V gene TRBV12-3 or TRBV12-4, with TRBD2 matching over 9 bases. V trimming: 6 bases; J trimming: 1 base; junction bases outside the gene matches: 3. This CDR3 region has 15 residues.

The chain uses TRBV24-1 and TRBJ1-2, with TRBD1 as a possible D gene (5 bases). CDR3 length: 15 amino acids. Trimming left V 3 bases short and J 5 bases short, with 15 bases between. CDR1 is KGHDR, CDR2 SFDVKD, per germline. Here the CDR3 reads CATSDSGTVSYGYTF. In DNA, the CDR3 is TGTGCCACCAGTGATAGTGGGACCGTGAGTTATGGCTACACCTTC.

The genes are TRBV4-1 and TRBJ2-2; 8 nucleotides match TRBD2. This CDR3 comprises 17 residues. With V trimmed by 10 bases and J by 0 bases, 13 bases remained unmatched. CDR1 and CDR2 (germline): MGHRA, YSYEKL. CDR3 sequence (DNA): TGCGCCATCTGCCAAGGTAGCGGGATCGCGAACACCGGGGAGCTGTTTTTT. This codes for CAICQGSGIANTGELFF.

Notes on this clonotype: Just one base apart from a much larger clone, this may be a read error. This sequence joins TRBV9 and TRBJ2-7; 7 positions match TRBD1. CDR3 length equals 14 residues. Germline CDR1 and CDR2: SGDLS and YYNGEE. As DNA, the CDR3 is TGTGCCAGCAGCCCACGACAGGGTTCCCACGACCAGTACTTC. This sequence encodes CASSPRQGSHDQYF.

At least ten counts were recorded for this clonotype. This chain joins TRBV12-3 or TRBV12-4 and TRBJ2-5; 7 nucleotides align to TRBD1. The CDR3 contains 14 residues. V was pared by 5 bases and J by 6 bases, with 9 bases of the junction left unmatched. Here the CDR3 reads CASSRTGAVKTQYF. The CDR3 coding sequence is TGTGCCAGCAGTCGCACAGGGGCGGTAAAGACCCAGTACTTC.

The chain couples TRBV10-3 to TRBJ1-1; D possibly corresponds to TRBD1 (5 bases). V was trimmed by 6 bases and J by 1 base, leaving 15 bases between them. The CDR3 consists of 15 residues. CDR1 and CDR2 (germline): ENHRY, SYGVKD. CDR3 DNA: TGTGCCATCAGGACCCGGGACGGGAAGAACACTGAAGCTTTCTTT. Protein product: CAIRTRDGKNTEAFF.

In this sample, this clonotype turned up many times. V gene TRBV6-2 or TRBV6-3 combines with J gene TRBJ2-2; maybe TRBD2 (6 bases). CDR3 length: 14 residues. Between the trimmed V and J ends, which lost 2 bases and 5 bases, there was a span of 9 bases. Germline V lookup: CDR1 MNHEY, CDR2 SVGEGT. The CDR3 DNA is TGTGCCAGCAGTTACGGGACTTGGACCGGGGAGCTGTTTTTT. It encodes CASSYGTWTGELFF.

This clonotype was counted many times. CDR3 protein: CASSVRRLAGQETQYF. DNA for the CDR3: TGTGCCAGCAGCGTCCGTCGTCTAGCGGGCCAAGAGACCCAGTACTTC. This chain links TRBV7-8 with TRBJ2-5, with 8 bases aligning to TRBD2. This CDR3 comprises 16 residues. The germline CDR1 and CDR2 sequences are SGHVS and FQNEAQ. J was trimmed by 1 base and V by 5 bases; bases with no gene match: 9. Supplemented by reference TRBV7-8 and TRBJ2-5, the full variable domain reads GAGVSQSPRYKVAKRGQDVALRCDPISGHVSLFWYQQALGQGPEFLTYFQNEAQLDKSGLPSDRFFAERPEGSVSTLKIQRTQQEDSAVYLCASSVRRLAGQETQYFGPGTRLLVL.

A word on this clonotype: Germline and junction disagree at one end, which may indicate a read error. The chain links TRBV12-3 or TRBV12-4 to TRBJ1-2; TRBD1 might be the D (5 bases). The length of the CDR3 is 14 residues. The CDR3 region is CATSDLGRAYGYTF. The DNA of the CDR3 is TGTGCCACCAGTGATCTGGGGCGGGCCTATGGCTACACCTTC.

This clonotype has a count of ten or more. CDR3 in amino acids: CASSSSSGRASYGYTF. CDR3 nucleotides: TGTGCCAGCAGTTCCTCCTCCGGTAGGGCCTCCTATGGCTACACCTTC. The chain links TRBV6-5 to TRBJ1-2; unclear D gene. Per germline, CDR1 MNHEY and CDR2 SVGAGI. This CDR3 has 16 amino acids. Trimming took off 4 bases at V and 4 bases at J, with 19 bases between the two ends.

This clonotype was picked up many times. V is TRBV6-5 and J is TRBJ1-1; D call uncertain. Germline assignment: CDR1 MNHEY and CDR2 SVGAGI. The length of the CDR3 is 15 residues. V dropped 1 base and J dropped 1 base, with 10 bases sitting between them. CDR3 coding DNA: TGTGCCAGCAGTTACTTTGGAGTCGGGAACACTGAAGCTTTCTTT. Translation gives CASSYFGVGNTEAFF.

This clonotype was seen at least ten times. V usage is TRBV14 and J usage is TRBJ2-7, with D possibly matching TRBD2 (5 bases). The CDR3 sequence is 16 residues long. Deletions cut 2 bases from V and 4 bases from J, with 18 bases between. In germline, CDR1 is SGHDN, CDR2 FVKESK. The CDR3 DNA reads as TGTGCCAGCAGCCAACTCTACACTAGATTTTGGTACGAGCAGTACTTC. Amino acids: CASSQLYTRFWYEQYF.

This clonotype occurred many times. The chain carries TRBV7-8 and TRBJ1-1; 9 bases agree with TRBD1. Unmatched junction bases numbered 14, after V lost 4 bases and J lost 11 bases. The CDR3 runs to 15 residues. Germline V gives CDR1 SGHVS, CDR2 FQNEAQ. The CDR3 loop is CASSWGTGRDDNAFF. The CDR3 nucleotides are TGTGCCAGCAGCTGGGGGACAGGGAGAGATGATAACGCTTTCTTT.

The chain carries TRBV6-5 and TRBJ1-6, with 7 positions matching TRBD1. Trimming removed 0 bases from V and 7 bases from J; junction bases left unmatched: 9. This CDR3 has 17 amino acids. The germline V gene has CDR1 MNHEY and CDR2 SVGAGI. The CDR3 bases are TGTGCCAGCAGTTACTCAATGCCGGGACAGACCAATTCACCCCTCCACTTT. Translation gives CASSYSMPGQTNSPLHF.

This clonotype was counted at least ten times. The V gene is TRBV29-1, the J gene TRBJ1-5; the match to TRBD1 covers 9 bases. The CDR3 is 12 amino acids. CDR1 is SQVTM and CDR2 is ANQGSEA in the germline V gene. V trimming: 4 bases; J trimming: 5 bases; junction bases outside the gene matches: 0. In DNA, the CDR3 is TGCAGCGTTGGGACAGGGGATCAGCCCCAGCATTTT. Translation gives CSVGTGDQPQHF.